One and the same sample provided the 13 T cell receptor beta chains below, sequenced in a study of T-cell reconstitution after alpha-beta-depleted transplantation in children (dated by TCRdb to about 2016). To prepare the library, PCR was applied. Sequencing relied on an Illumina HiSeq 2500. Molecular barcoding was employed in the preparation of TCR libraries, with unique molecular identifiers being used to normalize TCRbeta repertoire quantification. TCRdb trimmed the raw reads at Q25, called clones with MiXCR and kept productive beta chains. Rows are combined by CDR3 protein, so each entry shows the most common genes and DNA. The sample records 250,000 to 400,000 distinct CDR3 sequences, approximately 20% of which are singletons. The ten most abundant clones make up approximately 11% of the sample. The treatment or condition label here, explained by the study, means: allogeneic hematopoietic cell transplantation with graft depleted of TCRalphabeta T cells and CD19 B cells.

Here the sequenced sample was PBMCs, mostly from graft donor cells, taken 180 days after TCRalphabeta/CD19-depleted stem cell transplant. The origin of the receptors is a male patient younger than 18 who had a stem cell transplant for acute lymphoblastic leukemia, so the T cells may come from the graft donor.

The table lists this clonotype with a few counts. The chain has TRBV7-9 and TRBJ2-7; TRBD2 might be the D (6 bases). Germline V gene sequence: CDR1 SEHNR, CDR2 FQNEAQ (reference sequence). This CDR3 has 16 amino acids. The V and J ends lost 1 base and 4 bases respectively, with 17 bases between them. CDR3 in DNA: TGTGCCAGCAGCTTAGGTGCGCCGGGAGATAAATACGAGCAGTACTTC. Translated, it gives CASSLGAPGDKYEQYF.

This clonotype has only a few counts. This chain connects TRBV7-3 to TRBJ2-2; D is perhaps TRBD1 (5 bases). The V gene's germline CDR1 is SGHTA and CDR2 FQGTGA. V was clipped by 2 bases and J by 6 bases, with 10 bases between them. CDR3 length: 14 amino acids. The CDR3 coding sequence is TGTGCCAGCAGCTTATACGTAGGGGCCGGGGAGCTGTTTTTT. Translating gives CASSLYVGAGELFF.

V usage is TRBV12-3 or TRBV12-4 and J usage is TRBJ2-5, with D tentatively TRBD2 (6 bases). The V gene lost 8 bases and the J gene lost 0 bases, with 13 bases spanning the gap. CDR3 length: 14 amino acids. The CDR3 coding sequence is TGTGCCAGCCGGGCGGGAAGCTACCAAGAGACCCAGTACTTC. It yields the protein CASRAGSYQETQYF.

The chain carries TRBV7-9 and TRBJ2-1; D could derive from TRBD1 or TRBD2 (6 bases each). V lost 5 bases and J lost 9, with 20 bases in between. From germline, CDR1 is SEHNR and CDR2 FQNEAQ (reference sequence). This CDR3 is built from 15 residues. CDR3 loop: CASSKGSGAFGEQFF. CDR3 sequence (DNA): TGTGCCAGCAGCAAAGGGTCGGGGGCTTTTGGTGAGCAGTTCTTC. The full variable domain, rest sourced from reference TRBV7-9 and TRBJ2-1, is DTGVSQNPRHKITKRGQNVTFRCDPISEHNRLYWYRQTLGQGPEFLTYFQNEAQLEKSRLLSDRFSAERPKGSFSTLEIQRTEQGDSAMYLCASSKGSGAFGEQFFGPGTRLTVL.

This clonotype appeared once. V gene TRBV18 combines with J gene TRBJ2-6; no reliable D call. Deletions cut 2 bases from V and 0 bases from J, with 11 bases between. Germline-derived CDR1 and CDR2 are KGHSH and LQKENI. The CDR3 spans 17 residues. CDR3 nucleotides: TGTGCCAGCTCACCAAGTACCCGGGTCTCTGGGGCCAACGTCCTGACTTTC. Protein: CASSPSTRVSGANVLTF.

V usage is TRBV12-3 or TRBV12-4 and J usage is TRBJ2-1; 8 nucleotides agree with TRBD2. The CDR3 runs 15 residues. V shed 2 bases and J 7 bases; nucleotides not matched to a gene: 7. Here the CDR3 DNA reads TGTGCCAGCAGTTTACGGGAGGGCCGGGTGAATGAGCAGTTCTTC. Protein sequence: CASSLREGRVNEQFF.

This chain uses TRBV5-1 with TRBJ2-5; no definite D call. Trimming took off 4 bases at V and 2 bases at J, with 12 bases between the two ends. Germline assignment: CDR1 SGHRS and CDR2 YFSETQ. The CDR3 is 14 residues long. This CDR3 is CASSGLTPQETQYF. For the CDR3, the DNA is TGCGCCAGCAGCGGGCTGACCCCACAAGAGACCCAGTACTTC. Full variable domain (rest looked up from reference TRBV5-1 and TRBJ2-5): KAGVTQTPRYLIKTRGQQVTLSCSPISGHRSVSWYQQTPGQGLQFLFEYFSETQRNKGNFPGRFSGRQFSNSRSEMNVSTLELGDSALYLCASSGLTPQETQYFGPGTRLLVL.

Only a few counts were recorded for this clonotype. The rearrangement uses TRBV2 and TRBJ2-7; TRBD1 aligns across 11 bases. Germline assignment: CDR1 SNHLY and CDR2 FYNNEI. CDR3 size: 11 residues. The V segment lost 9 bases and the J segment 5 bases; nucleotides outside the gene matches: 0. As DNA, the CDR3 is TGTGCCAGGGACAGGGGGCACGAGCAGTACTTC. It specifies CARDRGHEQYF.

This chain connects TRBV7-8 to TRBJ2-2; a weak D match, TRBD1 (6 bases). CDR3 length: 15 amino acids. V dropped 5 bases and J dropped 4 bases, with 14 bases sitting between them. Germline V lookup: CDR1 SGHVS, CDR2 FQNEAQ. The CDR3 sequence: CASSLPGVPTGELFF. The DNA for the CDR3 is TGTGCCAGCAGCCTCCCAGGGGTTCCCACCGGGGAGCTGTTTTTT.

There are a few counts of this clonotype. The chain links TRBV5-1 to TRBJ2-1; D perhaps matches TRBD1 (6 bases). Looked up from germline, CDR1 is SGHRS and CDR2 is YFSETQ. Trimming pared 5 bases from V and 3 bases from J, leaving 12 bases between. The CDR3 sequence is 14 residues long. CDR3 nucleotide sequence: TGCGCCAGCAGGCCGGGGACATACTACAATGAGCAGTTCTTC. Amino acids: CASRPGTYYNEQFF.

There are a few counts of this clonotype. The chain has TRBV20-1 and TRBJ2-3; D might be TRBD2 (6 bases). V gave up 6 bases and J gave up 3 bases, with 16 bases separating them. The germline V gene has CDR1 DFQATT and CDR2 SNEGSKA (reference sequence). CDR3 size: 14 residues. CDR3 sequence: CSALTSRVTDTQYF. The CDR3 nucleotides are TGCAGTGCCCTTACTAGCCGTGTAACAGATACGCAGTATTTT.

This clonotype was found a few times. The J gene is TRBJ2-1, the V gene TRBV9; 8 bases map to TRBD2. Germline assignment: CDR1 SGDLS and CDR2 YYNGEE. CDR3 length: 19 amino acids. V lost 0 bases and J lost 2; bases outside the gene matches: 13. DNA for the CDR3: TGTGCCAGCAGCGTAGGGGCCCCCTTAGCGGGACGGGCCTACAATGAGCAGTTCTTC. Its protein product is CASSVGAPLAGRAYNEQFF.

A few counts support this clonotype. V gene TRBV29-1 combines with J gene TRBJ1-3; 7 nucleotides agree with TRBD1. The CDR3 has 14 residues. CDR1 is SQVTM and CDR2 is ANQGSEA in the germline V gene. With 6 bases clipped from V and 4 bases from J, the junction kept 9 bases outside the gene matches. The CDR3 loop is CSVPDRSSGNTIYF. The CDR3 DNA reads TGCAGCGTCCCGGACAGGTCGTCCGGAAACACCATATATTTT.